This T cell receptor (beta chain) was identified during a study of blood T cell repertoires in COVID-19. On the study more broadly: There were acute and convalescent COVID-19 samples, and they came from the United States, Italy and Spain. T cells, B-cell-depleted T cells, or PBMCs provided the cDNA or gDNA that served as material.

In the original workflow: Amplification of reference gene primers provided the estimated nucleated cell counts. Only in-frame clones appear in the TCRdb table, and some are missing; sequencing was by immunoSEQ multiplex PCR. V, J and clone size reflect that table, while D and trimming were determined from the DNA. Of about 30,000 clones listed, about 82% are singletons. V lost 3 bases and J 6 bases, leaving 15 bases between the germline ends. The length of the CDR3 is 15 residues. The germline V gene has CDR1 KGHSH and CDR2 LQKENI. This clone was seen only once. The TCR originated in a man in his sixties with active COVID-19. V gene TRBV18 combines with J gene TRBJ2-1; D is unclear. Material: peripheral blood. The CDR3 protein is CASSPPGHALNEQFF. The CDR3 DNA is TGTGCCAGCTCACCCCCTGGGCACGCCCTCAATGAGCAGTTCTTC.